This T cell receptor beta chain was sequenced in a study of cytomegalovirus exposure and HLA in healthy donors. Study-wide results and limits: Several of the most significant clusters appeared linked to common viral pathogens, based on a later analysis. TCR beta sequences numbering about 17,000 were associated with HLA alleles at 0.05 false discovery rate in a later analysis.

The PCR used 60 Vbeta and 13 Jbeta primers. TCRdb's copy holds only in-frame clones and misses some; the assay was immunoSEQ multiplex PCR. This table has tens of thousands of clones, roughly 85% appearing once. To note about this clone: The antigen is unknown.

The sequence came from a man between 25 and 39 years old in good health and CMV-seronegative. Sequenced input: PBMCs.

CDR3 region: CASSVEGLAGGPYNEQFF. In nucleotides, the CDR3 is TGTGCCAGCAGCGTAGAGGGACTAGCGGGGGGACCCTACAATGAGCAGTTCTTC. The V and J genes are TRBV9 and TRBJ2-1; 15 nucleotides agree with TRBD2. CDR3 length equals 18 residues. Trimming took 0 bases from V and 2 from J; bases not matched to a gene: 3. The germline V gene encodes CDR1 SGDLS and CDR2 YYNGEE.